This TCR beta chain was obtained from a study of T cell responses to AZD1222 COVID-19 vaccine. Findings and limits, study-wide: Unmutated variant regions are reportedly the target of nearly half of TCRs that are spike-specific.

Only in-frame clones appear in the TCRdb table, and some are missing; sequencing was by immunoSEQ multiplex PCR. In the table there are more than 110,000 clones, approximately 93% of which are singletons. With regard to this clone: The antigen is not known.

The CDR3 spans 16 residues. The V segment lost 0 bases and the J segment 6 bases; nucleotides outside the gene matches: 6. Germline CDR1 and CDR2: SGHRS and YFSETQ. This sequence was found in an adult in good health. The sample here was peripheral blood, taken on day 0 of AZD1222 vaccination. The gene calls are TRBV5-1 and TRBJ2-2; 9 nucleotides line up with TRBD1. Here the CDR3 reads CASSLGGTGRAGELFF. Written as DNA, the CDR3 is TGCGCCAGCAGCTTGGGAGGGACAGGGCGAGCCGGGGAGCTGTTTTTT.